This TCR beta chain was sequenced in a study of post-analysis software for immune sequencing data. Study as a whole: Multiple sclerosis in the patients followed relapsing-remitting, secondary progressive and progressive-relapsing courses.

Unique molecular identifiers were present in the TCR beta cDNA libraries. Between roughly 1 and 10 million T cells gave rise to roughly 0.5 million cDNA molecules. MiXCR was run by TCRdb on the PCR reads, yielding one entry per CDR3 protein. This table has about 400,000 distinct CDR3 sequences, less than 35% appearing once. Trimming took off 1 base at V and 6 bases at J, with 16 bases between the two ends. Germline V CDR1 and CDR2: SNHLY, FYNNEI. The CDR3 loop spans 16 amino acids. Study-wide points: The study found significantly lower normalized Chao1 diversity in multiple sclerosis patients than in controls. Relative to controls, patients had about 5 TRBV segments at higher frequency, with TRBV5-6, TRBV5-1 and TRBV20-1 among these.

This clonotype was counted between two and nine times. Its cognate antigen is unknown. The sequencing input was blood. The chain joins TRBV2 to TRBJ2-1; D is perhaps TRBD1 (6 bases). The TCR sequence derives from a girl between 10 and 17 years old with multiple sclerosis. This chain's CDR3 is CASSEVGRQGGNEQFF. The CDR3 nucleotides read TGTGCCAGCAGTGAAGTGGGCCGCCAAGGGGGCAATGAGCAGTTCTTC.